This T cell receptor (beta chain) was identified during a study of T-cell memory formation after mild COVID-19. This CDR3 region has 13 residues. The ends were cut back, 3 bases at V and 13 bases at J, with 17 bases in the middle. Per germline, CDR1 SGHTA and CDR2 FQGNSA. TCRdb reprocessed the 5' RACE reads with MiXCR, giving one entry per CDR3 protein. The table has 280,000 or so distinct CDR3 sequences, roughly 8% seen once. Notes on this clonotype: A much larger clone lies a single base off, so this may be a read error.

The source of this sequence is a man in his late teens or twenties who had mild COVID-19 (a few samples of this study predate the infection). Cell type and time point are not known. V and J are TRBV7-2 and TRBJ2-3, with D perhaps TRBD2 (5 bases). Source material: PBMCs or a T cell subset sorted from them (not recorded which). The DNA of the CDR3 is TGTGCCAGCAGCTTGGATGACTACCGGGTGGAGTATTTT. Its protein is CASSLDDYRVEYF. Based on the CDR3 plus reference TRBV7-2 and TRBJ2-3, the full variable domain is GAGVSQSPSNKVTEKGKDVELRCDPISGHTALYWYRQSLGQGLEFLIYFQGNSAPDKSGLPSDRFSAERTGGSVSTLTIQRTQQEDSAVYLCASSLDDYRVEYFGPGTRLTVL.